Detailed here is one T cell receptor beta chain. The antigen remains undetermined. Here immunoSEQ multiplex PCR was the method, and the copy in TCRdb shows in-frame clones only, minus some. The data contain 1,500 to 2,000 clones, under 25% of them seen just once; the ten biggest clones take up over 15%. The source of the sample is a study of T cells in localized non-small cell lung cancer. CDR3 length: 20 residues. J lost 1 base, V lost 5 bases, and 20 bases had no gene match. The germline V gene encodes CDR1 LNHDA and CDR2 SQIVND (reference sequence). The study, taken as a whole, reports: Peak T cell clonality was found in uninvolved adjacent lung, exceeding tumor. Heterogeneity within the tumor remains possible, as just one region underwent sequencing.

Lung adjacent to the tumor, free of atypia, was sampled at least 2 cm from its margin. Here the sequenced sample was normal lung tissue next to the tumor, taken before any cancer treatment. The chain combines TRBV19 with TRBJ1-2; 9 bases line up with TRBD1. This clonotype was obtained from a man aged 40 to 70 with stage II lung adenocarcinoma. The CDR3 DNA reads TGTGCCAGTAGTGCCCGTATCAGGCCGGGACAGGGAGCCCTTAACTATGGCTACACCTTC. Translating it yields CASSARIRPGQGALNYGYTF.